This T cell receptor beta chain was profiled in a study of identical twins. CDR1 and CDR2 (germline): MNHNY, SVGAGI (reference sequence). Trimming cost V 5 bases and J 12 bases, with 17 bases left between them. The CDR3 loop spans 13 amino acids. Study results and caveats: Conclusions rested on cross-sectional statistics rather than following the same donors. Researchers caution that invariant MAIT and iNKT cells could partly confound zero-insertion analyses.

A universal primer site came from template switching; cDNA carried unique molecular identifiers. Each CDR3 protein gets one entry after TCRdb re-called the 5' RACE reads with MiXCR. The sample contains some 270,000 distinct CDR3 sequences, about 8.5% of which appear only once. About this clonotype: Antigen: not known.

These data are also associated with another study on yellow fever vaccine responses in identical twins.

The chain links TRBV6-6 to TRBJ1-5; TRBD1 is a possible D gene (5 bases). The origin of this receptor is a young woman in good health. Sequenced material: CD8+ T cells sorted from blood. In nucleotides, the CDR3 is TGTGCCAGCAGTGGCATGCGGGACGAGGACCAGCATTTT. Its translation: CASSGMRDEDQHF.